The 18 T cell receptor beta chains presented below share a single source sample, sequenced in a study of blood T cell repertoires in COVID-19. Here immunoSEQ multiplex PCR was the method, and the copy in TCRdb shows in-frame clones only, minus some. The sample consists of a few hundred thousand clones, around nine tenths of them appearing once. Source material: peripheral blood. Receptors originate from a man in his fifties or sixties with acute or convalescent COVID-19.

V is TRBV11-2 and J is TRBJ2-1; weak D call: TRBD2 (5 bases). V shed 5 bases and J shed 8 bases, with 7 bases lying between them. CDR3 length: 11 residues. Germline lookup yields CDR1 SGHAT and CDR2 FQNNGV. CDR3 bases: TGTGCCAGCAGCCGGGGTGATGAGCAGTTCTTC. Translation: CASSRGDEQFF.

This clone was seen just once. The chain joins TRBV3-1 (or the pseudogene TRBV3-2) to TRBJ1-5; 10 bases fit TRBD1. The germline gives CDR1 LGHDT, CDR2 YNNKEL (reference sequence). The V and J ends lost 4 bases and 6 bases, in that order; junction bases with no gene match: 3. The CDR3 runs 14 residues. The CDR3 is CASSLRTGGQPQHF. DNA of the CDR3: TGTGCCAGCAGCCTACGGACAGGGGGTCAGCCCCAGCATTTT.

The chain links TRBV7-2 to TRBJ2-5; 10 nucleotides agree with TRBD2. Germline lookup yields CDR1 SGHTA and CDR2 FQGNSA. V dropped 2 bases and J dropped 4; count of bases not matched to a gene: 7. CDR3 size: 16 residues. The CDR3 loop reads CASSLSLAGVGETQYF. The CDR3 DNA sequence: TGTGCCAGCAGCTTAAGTCTAGCGGGGGTAGGAGAGACCCAGTACTTC.

On this clone: Because the CDR3's place on the DNA is in doubt, the DNA is left out and the CDR3 is given as listed by TCRdb. The rearrangement links TRBV28 to TRBJ1-2; TRBD1 reflects the table's D call only, with no check against the DNA. Germline CDR1 is MDHEN and CDR2 is SYDVKM. The CDR3 extends over 15 residues, inclusive of both ends. CDR3 in amino acids: CASSSSVGGSYGYTF.

The chain uses TRBV6-6 and TRBJ2-2, with 7 bases identical to TRBD1. Looked up from germline, CDR1 is MNHNY and CDR2 is SVGAGI (reference sequence). The CDR3 totals 15 residues. V was clipped by 4 bases and J by 2 bases; unmatched bases: 4. The CDR3 DNA reads as TGTGCCAGCAGTTTCAGACAGGGTAACACCGGGGAGCTGTTTTTT. It codes for CASSFRQGNTGELFF.

The CDR3 sequence is CASSLASLGQRQGGTIYF. Here the CDR3 DNA reads TGTGCCAGCAGCTTGGCCTCCCTTGGACAGCGACAAGGGGGCACCATATATTTT. This rearrangement joins TRBV5-8 to TRBJ1-3; TRBD1 is a possible D gene (6 bases). The CDR3 totals 18 residues. V was trimmed by 0 bases and J by 9 bases, leaving 25 bases between them. Germline CDR1 is SGHTS and CDR2 is YDEGEE. The variable domain in full, with the rest retrieved from reference TRBV5-8 and TRBJ1-3, is EAGVTQSPTHLIKTRGQQATLRCSPISGHTSVYWYQQALGLGLQFLLWYDEGEERNRGNFPPRFSGRQFPNYSSELNVNALELEDSALYLCASSLASLGQRQGGTIYFGEGSWLTVV.

This chain joins TRBV29-1 and TRBJ2-2; 7 nucleotides match TRBD1. With V trimmed by 6 bases and J by 8 bases, 9 bases remained unmatched. The CDR3 totals 13 residues. Germline CDR1 is SQVTM and CDR2 is ANQGSEA. CDR3 protein: CSVEITGAGELFF. CDR3 nucleotide sequence: TGCAGCGTCGAAATCACAGGGGCGGGGGAGCTGTTTTTT.

The V call is TRBV3-1 (or the pseudogene TRBV3-2), the J call TRBJ1-3; D gene uncertain. This CDR3 region has 16 residues. The germline gives CDR1 LGHDT, CDR2 YNNKEL (reference sequence). V was cut by 4 bases and J by 0 bases, with 13 bases left in between. The CDR3 here is CASSPRKTNSGNTIYF. CDR3 coding DNA: TGTGCCAGCAGCCCAAGGAAGACAAACTCTGGAAACACCATATATTTT.

J is TRBJ2-5 and V is TRBV19, with D uncertain. Trimming cost V 7 bases and J 9 bases, with 15 bases left between them. Per the germline V gene, CDR1 is LNHDA and CDR2 is SQIVND (reference sequence). The CDR3 covers 12 residues. CDR3 protein: CASKTGGTAQYF. Written as DNA, the CDR3 is TGTGCCAGTAAAACGGGTGGAACGGCCCAGTACTTC.

The rearrangement joins TRBV6-5 to TRBJ2-5; 8 bases are a match to TRBD2. Unmatched junction bases numbered 8, after V lost 5 bases and J lost 3 bases. The CDR3 has 15 residues. From germline, CDR1 is MNHEY and CDR2 SVGAGI. The CDR3 nucleotides are TGTGCCAGCAGTACCGGGGGGGCGCGGAAAGAGACCCAGTACTTC. Amino acid sequence: CASSTGGARKETQYF.

The chain couples TRBV3-1 (or the pseudogene TRBV3-2) to TRBJ2-7, with 10 bases identical to TRBD1. There are 14 residues in the CDR3. Germline assignment: CDR1 LGHDT and CDR2 YNNKEL (reference sequence). After removal of 3 bases from V and 3 bases from J, the junction contained 2 bases not matched to a gene. The CDR3 DNA sequence: TGTGCCAGCAGCCACGGGACAGGGGACTACGAGCAGTACTTC. Translated: CASSHGTGDYEQYF.

The chain is built from TRBV18 and TRBJ1-2; 10 nucleotides align to TRBD1. The germline V gene has CDR1 KGHSH and CDR2 LQKENI. The CDR3 is 18 residues long. V gave up 1 base and J gave up 0 bases; unmatched junction bases: 8. CDR3 residues: CASSPLRDRGDANYGYTF. The CDR3 bases are TGTGCCAGCTCACCACTTCGGGACAGGGGAGACGCTAACTATGGCTACACCTTC. Looking up the rest from reference TRBV18 and TRBJ1-2 gives the full variable domain: NAGVMQNPRHLVRRRGQEARLRCSPMKGHSHVYWYRQLPEEGLKFMVYLQKENIIDESGMPKERFSAEFPKEGPSILRIQQVVRGDSAAYFCASSPLRDRGDANYGYTFGSGTRLTVV.

The V call is TRBV27, the J call TRBJ1-5; the D is unclear. This CDR3 comprises 10 residues. Trimming took off 10 bases at V and 9 bases at J, with 10 bases between the two ends. Germline-derived CDR1 and CDR2 are MNHEY and SMNVEV (reference sequence). CDR3 DNA: TGTGCCACCCGGGATGGGCCCCAGCATTTT. This codes for CATRDGPQHF.

The chain carries TRBV5-1 and TRBJ2-7; 10 bases align to TRBD2. The length of the CDR3 is 17 residues. Trimming removed 2 bases from V and 7 bases from J; junction bases left unmatched: 15. Germline lookup yields CDR1 SGHRS and CDR2 YFSETQ. The CDR3 protein is CASSFVSGLAASGEQYF. The CDR3 region has the DNA TGCGCCAGCAGCTTCGTTAGCGGACTAGCGGCATCCGGGGAGCAGTACTTC. Full variable domain (missing parts from reference TRBV5-1 and TRBJ2-7): KAGVTQTPRYLIKTRGQQVTLSCSPISGHRSVSWYQQTPGQGLQFLFEYFSETQRNKGNFPGRFSGRQFSNSRSEMNVSTLELGDSALYLCASSFVSGLAASGEQYFGPGTRLTVT.

This clone occurred once. J is TRBJ1-2 and V is TRBV27; the match to TRBD1 covers 10 bases. CDR3 size: 13 residues. Looked up from germline, CDR1 is MNHEY and CDR2 is SMNVEV (reference sequence). V shed 6 bases, J shed 7 bases, and the junction held 5 bases outside the gene matches. The CDR3 reads CASSAGQGSGYTF. DNA for the CDR3: TGTGCCAGCAGCGCGGGACAGGGGAGTGGCTACACCTTC.

The J gene is TRBJ2-3, the V gene TRBV4-3, with 10 bases lining up with TRBD1. Germline assignment: CDR1 LGHNA and CDR2 YSLEER. V was clipped by 3 bases and J by 0 bases; unmatched bases: 6. This CDR3 has 17 amino acids. The CDR3 sequence is CASSQGGQGLSTDTQYF. The CDR3 DNA reads TGCGCCAGCAGCCAGGGGGGACAGGGGTTGAGCACAGATACGCAGTATTTT.

The chain couples TRBV18 to TRBJ2-7; 11 bases map to TRBD2. This CDR3 has 15 residues. Germline V gene sequence: CDR1 KGHSH, CDR2 LQKENI. V lost 6 bases to trimming and J lost 4 bases; unmatched junction nucleotides: 8. The CDR3 sequence is CASSPTSGGNYEQYF. The CDR3 DNA reads TGTGCCAGCTCGCCCACTAGCGGGGGAAATTACGAGCAGTACTTC.

The chain combines TRBV11-2 with TRBJ1-1; unclear D gene. Trimming cost V 5 bases and J 4 bases, with 14 bases left between them. CDR1 and CDR2 (germline): SGHAT, FQNNGV. The CDR3 spans 14 residues. The CDR3 DNA follows: TGTGCCAGCAGCCCTCACCCCCAGGCCACTGAAGCTTTCTTT. It is translated as CASSPHPQATEAFF.